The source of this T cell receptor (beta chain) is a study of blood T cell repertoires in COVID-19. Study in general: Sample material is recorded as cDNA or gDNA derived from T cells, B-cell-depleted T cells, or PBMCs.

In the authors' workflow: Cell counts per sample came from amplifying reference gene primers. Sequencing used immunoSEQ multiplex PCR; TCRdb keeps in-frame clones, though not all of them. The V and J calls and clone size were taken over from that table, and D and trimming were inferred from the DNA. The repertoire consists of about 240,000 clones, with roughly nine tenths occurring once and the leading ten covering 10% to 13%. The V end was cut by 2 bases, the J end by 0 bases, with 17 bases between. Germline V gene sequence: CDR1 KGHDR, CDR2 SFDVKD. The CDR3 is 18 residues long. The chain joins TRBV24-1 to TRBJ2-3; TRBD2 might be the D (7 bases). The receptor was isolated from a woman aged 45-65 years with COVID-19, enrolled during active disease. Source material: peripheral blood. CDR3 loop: CATSDSRVGGVSTDTQYF. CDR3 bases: TGTGCCACCAGTGATTCGCGGGTAGGGGGGGTTAGCACAGATACGCAGTATTTT.